The 27 T cell receptor beta chains below come from one sample, sequenced in a study of cytomegalovirus exposure and HLA in healthy donors (dated by TCRdb to 2015 to 2018). The library was produced with the immunoSEQ multiplex PCR assay. The multiplex PCR relied on a mix of 60 forward primers for TCR Vbeta segments and 13 reverse primers for TCR Jbeta segments. TCRdb obtained this table from immuneACCESS and retained in-frame rearrangements with V and J assigned. These tables miss some clones; where compared with another copy, unresolved V genes account for less than half of the shortfall, and the remainder is unexplained. The sample profile shows fewer than 200,000 clones; roughly 80% of them were found once. The ten largest clones add up to roughly 0.75% of the sample. Material for sequencing was PBMCs. Every receptor here comes from a woman younger than 30 in good health and CMV-seronegative.

The V and J genes are TRBV15 and TRBJ2-7; 7 bases are shared with TRBD1. The CDR3 has 15 amino acids. Germline V gene sequence: CDR1 LNHNV, CDR2 YYDKDF (reference sequence). V gave up 2 bases and J gave up 3 bases; unmatched junction bases: 7. CDR3 coding DNA: TGTGCCACCAGCAGAACCGGGACAGTCCTCTACGAGCAGTACTTC. It specifies CATSRTGTVLYEQYF.

This chain joins TRBV6-5 and TRBJ1-6, with D hard to call. The ends were cut back, 4 bases at V and 6 bases at J, with 4 bases in the middle. This CDR3 spans 12 amino acids. Per germline, CDR1 MNHEY and CDR2 SVGAGI. This CDR3 is CASSLSNSPLHF. CDR3 in DNA: TGTGCCAGCAGTTTATCTAATTCACCCCTCCACTTT.

This sequence joins TRBV10-3 and TRBJ1-1; 10 bases match TRBD1. Trimming cost V 6 bases and J 4 bases; bases outside gene matches: 2. The CDR3 runs to 13 residues. Germline loops: CDR1 ENHRY, CDR2 SYGVKD. CDR3 sequence: CAISRTGGTEAFF. CDR3 sequence (DNA): TGTGCCATCAGCCGGACAGGGGGCACTGAAGCTTTCTTT.

The chain employs TRBV5-4 and TRBJ2-3, with D possibly TRBD1 on 7 matching bases. Germline CDR1 reads SGHNT; CDR2 reads YYREEE (reference sequence). V dropped 9 bases and J dropped 3 bases, with 20 bases sitting between them. The CDR3 extends over 15 amino acids. In DNA, the CDR3 is TGTGCCATTCAAGGGCGGGACAGCTTAACAGATACGCAGTATTTT. This sequence encodes CAIQGRDSLTDTQYF.

Comment on this clone: Distinct nucleotide sequences in the sample also encode this CDR3. The chain is built from TRBV6-4 and TRBJ2-3, with 7 bases lining up with TRBD2. The ends lost 5 bases at V and 2 bases at J; junction bases unmatched: 4. Germline assignment: CDR1 MRHNA and CDR2 SNTAGT. The CDR3 has 14 amino acids. CDR3 sequence: CASSTGGDTDTQYF. The CDR3 DNA reads TGTGCCAGCAGTACGGGAGGCGACACAGATACGCAGTATTTT.

This chain uses TRBV6-4 with TRBJ2-1; possibly TRBD1 for D (7 bases). Trimming pared 3 bases from V and 9 bases from J, leaving 9 bases between. This CDR3 has 12 amino acids. Per germline, CDR1 MRHNA and CDR2 SNTAGT. Here the CDR3 reads CASSDQGGEQFF. The CDR3 bases are TGTGCCAGCAGTGATCAGGGGGGTGAGCAGTTCTTC.

The rearrangement joins TRBV6-1 to TRBJ1-4, with unresolved D. This CDR3 has 13 residues. Germline CDR1 is MNHNS and CDR2 is SASEGT. With 1 base removed from V and 6 bases from J, the gap between germline ends came to 6 bases. The CDR3 reads CASSEVRDEKLFF. The CDR3 DNA reads TGTGCCAGCAGTGAAGTCCGGGATGAAAAACTGTTTTTT.

This chain links TRBV4-1 with TRBJ1-2, with D possibly matching TRBD1 (6 bases). Trimming pared 1 base from V and 10 bases from J, leaving 25 bases between. Germline values: CDR1 MGHRA, CDR2 YSYEKL. The length of the CDR3 is 17 residues. This CDR3 reads CASSQGYVGQRGTYYTF. CDR3 sequence (DNA): TGCGCCAGCAGCCAAGGTTATGTAGGACAGAGAGGCACCTACTACACCTTC.

This chain uses TRBV5-1 with TRBJ1-4, with D uncertain. The CDR3 sequence is 16 residues long. V shed 1 base and J shed 0 bases, with 10 bases lying between them. The germline gives CDR1 SGHRS, CDR2 YFSETQ. CDR3 loop: CASSLWVGATNEKLFF. In DNA form, the CDR3 reads TGCGCCAGCAGCTTGTGGGTAGGAGCAACTAATGAAAAACTGTTTTTT.

V and J are TRBV29-1 and TRBJ1-1, with D unclear. Trimming stripped 3 bases from V and 11 bases from J, with 16 bases between. There are 12 residues in the CDR3. Germline V gene sequence: CDR1 SQVTM, CDR2 ANQGSEA. DNA for the CDR3: TGCAGCGTTGAGAGGGCAAGGGCGGAGGCTTTCTTT. Its protein is CSVERARAEAFF.

The sample holds a few counts of this clone. The genes are TRBV5-4 and TRBJ2-1; TRBD1 matches 12 bases. Germline CDR1 is SGHNT and CDR2 is YYREEE (reference sequence). V was pared by 3 bases and J by 6 bases, with 10 bases of the junction left unmatched. The CDR3 totals 17 residues. As DNA, the CDR3 is TGTGCCAGCAGCTGGGGACAGGGGGCGTCAGGGCTCAATGAGCAGTTCTTC. This translates into CASSWGQGASGLNEQFF.

This chain links TRBV9 with TRBJ2-3; 11 positions agree with TRBD1. After removal of 4 bases from V and 2 bases from J, the junction contained 6 bases not matched to a gene. The CDR3 is 16 residues long. Germline loops: CDR1 SGDLS, CDR2 YYNGEE. CDR3 nucleotides: TGTGCCAGCAGCCCAACGGGACAGGGGGTCACAGATACGCAGTATTTT. Translated: CASSPTGQGVTDTQYF.

CDR3 sequence: CASSLAVLAGDNEQFF. The CDR3 nucleotides are TGTGCCAGCAGCTTGGCCGTGCTTGCGGGAGACAATGAGCAGTTCTTC. The chain has TRBV5-6 and TRBJ2-1; TRBD2 matches at 7 bases. The length of the CDR3 is 16 residues. V shed 0 bases, J shed 5 bases, and the junction held 8 bases outside the gene matches. Looked up from germline, CDR1 is SGHDT and CDR2 is YYEEEE.

The rearrangement joins TRBV4-3 to TRBJ2-3; 9 bases align to TRBD2. Germline CDR1 is LGHNA and CDR2 is YSLEER. V lost 2 bases to trimming and J lost 1 base; unmatched junction nucleotides: 1. The CDR3 has 15 amino acids. This chain's CDR3 is CASSQRTSGTDTQYF. CDR3 DNA sequence: TGCGCCAGCAGCCAACGGACTAGCGGCACAGATACGCAGTATTTT.

The DNA of the CDR3 is TGTGCCAGTAGTATAGAAGACTCTCGTTTTGGCTACGAGCAGTACTTC. Translation gives CASSIEDSRFGYEQYF. The V call is TRBV19, the J call TRBJ2-7; D is ambiguous. Per germline, CDR1 LNHDA and CDR2 SQIVND (reference sequence). This CDR3 comprises 16 residues. The V end was cut by 0 bases, the J end by 3 bases, with 15 bases between.

CDR3 nucleotide sequence: TGTGCCAGCAGTTCTTACAGGTCTTACGAGCAGTACTTC. It encodes CASSSYRSYEQYF. V is TRBV28 and J is TRBJ2-5; the D gene is possibly TRBD1 (5 bases). The end of the DNA aligns better with TRBJ2-7, so the J call may be wrong. This CDR3 region has 13 residues. CDR1 and CDR2 from the germline V gene are MDHEN and SYDVKM.

The chain is built from TRBV7-9 and TRBJ2-5, with D possibly TRBD1 on 5 matching bases. The CDR3 loop spans 14 amino acids. In germline, CDR1 is SEHNR, CDR2 FQNEAQ (reference sequence). V was pared by 4 bases and J by 1 base, with 10 bases between. CDR3 nucleotides: TGTGCCAGCAGCTCCCGACAGAGCCAAGAGACCCAGTACTTC. This encodes CASSSRQSQETQYF.

The V and J genes are TRBV6-6 and TRBJ2-3; 11 positions match TRBD2. There are 15 residues in the CDR3. Losses at the gene ends were 5 bases for V and 8 bases for J; bases not matched to a gene: 9. Germline CDR1 and CDR2: MNHNY and SVGAGI (reference sequence). CDR3 sequence (DNA): TGTGCCAGCAGTGGGCTAGCGGGGGGTGGGGCTACGCAGTATTTT. This encodes CASSGLAGGGATQYF.

The chain combines TRBV7-2 with TRBJ2-5; 9 bases match TRBD1. The CDR3 extends over 15 amino acids. V lost 0 bases and J lost 3; bases outside the gene matches: 2. Germline CDR1 is SGHTA and CDR2 is FQGNSA. Here the CDR3 reads CASSLAGQGEETQYF. In nucleotides, the CDR3 is TGTGCCAGCAGCTTAGCGGGACAGGGAGAAGAGACCCAGTACTTC. Full variable domain (outside the CDR3, taken from reference TRBV7-2 and TRBJ2-5): GAGVSQSPSNKVTEKGKDVELRCDPISGHTALYWYRQSLGQGLEFLIYFQGNSAPDKSGLPSDRFSAERTGGSVSTLTIQRTQQEDSAVYLCASSLAGQGEETQYFGPGTRLLVL.

This clone was recorded a few times. V is TRBV15 and J is TRBJ2-1; the D gene is possibly TRBD2 (6 bases). Germline V gene lookup returns CDR1 LNHNV and CDR2 YYDKDF (reference sequence). This CDR3 is built from 17 residues. With 1 base removed from V and 1 base from J, the gap between germline ends came to 14 bases. CDR3 sequence (DNA): TGTGCCACCAGCAGAGCCGGGGAGGTTGGGTCCTACAATGAGCAGTTCTTC. It is translated as CATSRAGEVGSYNEQFF. Filled out from reference TRBV15 and TRBJ2-1, the complete variable domain reads DAMVIQNPRYQVTQFGKPVTLSCSQTLNHNVMYWYQQKSSQAPKLLFHYYDKDFNNEADTPDNFQSRRPNTSFCFLDIRSPGLGDTAMYLCATSRAGEVGSYNEQFFGPGTRLTVL.

V and J are TRBV7-8 and TRBJ2-2; weak D call: TRBD1 (6 bases). Germline values: CDR1 SGHVS, CDR2 FQNEAQ. The CDR3 totals 18 residues. V was trimmed by 0 bases and J by 1 base, leaving 15 bases between them. For the CDR3, the DNA is TGTGCCAGCAGCTTAGCGATTCTAGAGGGGGAGAACACCGGGGAGCTGTTTTTT. Its translation: CASSLAILEGENTGELFF.

This clone was observed a few times. The chain uses TRBV4-2 and TRBJ1-1, with D possibly matching TRBD1 (6 bases). The CDR3 sequence is 15 residues long. Trimming removed 6 bases at V and 0 bases at J, with 14 bases between. Looked up from germline, CDR1 is LGHNA and CDR2 is YNFKEQ. The CDR3 DNA sequence: TGTGCCAGCAGTTATAGTACAGGGCTGAACACTGAAGCTTTCTTT. This sequence encodes CASSYSTGLNTEAFF.

The V and J genes are TRBV6-1 and TRBJ1-1, with D perhaps matching TRBD1 (5 bases). Trimming removed 8 bases from V and 7 bases from J, with 17 bases in between. This CDR3 contains 13 residues. Germline-derived CDR1 and CDR2 are MNHNS and SASEGT. The CDR3 DNA reads TGTGCCAGCCAACTCCCGTTGGGGCTTGAAGCTTTCTTT. It is translated as CASQLPLGLEAFF.

The chain carries TRBV27 and TRBJ2-3; D is possibly TRBD2 (5 bases). CDR3 size: 13 residues. Germline V gene data show CDR1 as MNHEY and CDR2 as SMNVEV (reference sequence). V lost 8 bases to trimming and J lost 3 bases, with 12 bases between them. CDR3 DNA sequence: TGTGCCAGCCTCGGGGTAAGTACAGATACGCAGTATTTT. Its protein is CASLGVSTDTQYF.

The V gene is TRBV4-1, the J gene TRBJ1-2; tentative D call: TRBD1 (5 bases). The CDR3 totals 16 residues. CDR1 MGHRA and CDR2 YSYEKL come from the germline V gene. V shed 1 base and J shed 8 bases, with 20 bases lying between them. CDR3 region: CASSQGEQVGYGGYTF. CDR3 nucleotide sequence: TGCGCCAGCAGCCAAGGAGAACAGGTAGGATACGGCGGCTACACCTTC.

V gene TRBV5-4 combines with J gene TRBJ1-1, with TRBD1 matching 9 bases. The CDR3 loop spans 13 amino acids. Germline CDR1 reads SGHNT; CDR2 reads YYREEE (reference sequence). The ends lost 4 bases at V and 11 bases at J; junction bases unmatched: 9. The CDR3 DNA reads as TGTGCCAGCAGCAACGGACAGGGGAGGAATGCTTTCTTT. Residues: CASSNGQGRNAFF.

The chain carries TRBV7-2 and TRBJ2-4; 8 bases fit TRBD1. The CDR3 has 15 residues. V lost 5 bases and J lost 9; bases outside the gene matches: 12. Germline-derived CDR1 and CDR2 are SGHTA and FQGNSA. DNA for the CDR3: TGTGCCAGCAGCCCTCGGACAGGGATCCGAGGCATTCAGTACTTC. Translation: CASSPRTGIRGIQYF.